This T cell receptor (beta chain) was sequenced during a study of T cell repertoires in cytomegalovirus infection. Overall study context: Matching HLA type, along with CMV infection, was indicated by public TCR beta signatures. Study-wide results and caveats: Identification of carriers of CMV plus the relevant HLA was achieved through cumulative public TCR beta family frequency. HLA-C-restricted, CMV-specific TCR beta clonotypes were dominant ex vivo.

TCRdb re-analysed the reads in MiXCR, keeping a single row per CDR3 protein. The sample holds just over 450,000 distinct CDR3 sequences, approximately 40% seen once. Points on this clonotype: Its antigen is still unknown.

The clonotype originates from a human donor in good health (CMV status not recorded). Some clones in this sample may be carry-over from other donors' samples. The starting material was cultured PBMCs, obtained from culture after CMV antigen stimulation.

CDR3 bases: TGTGCCAGCAGTTTAAGCGGGGGGCCCCGGGATGAGCAGTTCTTC. Translating it yields CASSLSGGPRDEQFF. V gene TRBV12-3 or TRBV12-4 combines with J gene TRBJ2-1; 9 bases map to TRBD2. J was trimmed by 8 bases and V by 2 bases; bases with no gene match: 7. CDR3 length: 15 residues.